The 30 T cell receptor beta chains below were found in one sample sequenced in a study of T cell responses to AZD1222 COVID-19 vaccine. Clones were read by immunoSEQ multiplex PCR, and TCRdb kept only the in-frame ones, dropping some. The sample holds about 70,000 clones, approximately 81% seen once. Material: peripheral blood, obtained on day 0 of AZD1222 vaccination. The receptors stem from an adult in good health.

This CDR3 is CASSPQFRSLGTDTQYF. CDR3 coding DNA: TGTGCCAGCAGCCCCCAATTCAGGTCACTCGGCACAGATACGCAGTATTTT. The V and J genes are TRBV7-3 and TRBJ2-3; D remains ambiguous. In germline, CDR1 is SGHTA, CDR2 FQGTGA. This CDR3 has 17 residues. The V and J ends lost 5 bases and 1 base respectively, with 19 bases between them.

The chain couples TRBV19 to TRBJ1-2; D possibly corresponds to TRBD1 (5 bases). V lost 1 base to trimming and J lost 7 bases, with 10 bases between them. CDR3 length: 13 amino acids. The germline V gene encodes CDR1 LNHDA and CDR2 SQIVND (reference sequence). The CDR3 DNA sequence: TGTGCCAGTAGTATAGGGCAGGGTCTTGGCTACACCTTC. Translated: CASSIGQGLGYTF.

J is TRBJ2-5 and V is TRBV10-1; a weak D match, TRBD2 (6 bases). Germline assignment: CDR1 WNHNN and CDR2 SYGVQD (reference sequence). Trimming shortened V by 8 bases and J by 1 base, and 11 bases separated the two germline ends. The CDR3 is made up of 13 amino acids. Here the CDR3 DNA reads TGCGCCAGCGGGATGGGGGGCCAAGAGACCCAGTACTTC. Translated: CASGMGGQETQYF.

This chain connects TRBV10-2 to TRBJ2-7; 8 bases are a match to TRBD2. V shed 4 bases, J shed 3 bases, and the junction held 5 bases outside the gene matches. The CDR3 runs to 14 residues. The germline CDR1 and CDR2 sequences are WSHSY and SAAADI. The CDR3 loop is CASSVAGGRYEQYF. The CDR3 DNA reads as TGCGCCAGCAGTGTGGCGGGAGGACGCTACGAGCAGTACTTC.

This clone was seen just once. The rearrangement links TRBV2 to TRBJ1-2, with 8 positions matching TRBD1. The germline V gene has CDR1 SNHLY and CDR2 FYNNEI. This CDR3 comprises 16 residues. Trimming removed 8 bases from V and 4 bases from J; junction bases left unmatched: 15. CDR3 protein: CASLSGQGRLTYGYTF. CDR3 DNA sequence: TGTGCCAGCCTCTCAGGACAGGGAAGGCTAACCTATGGCTACACCTTC.

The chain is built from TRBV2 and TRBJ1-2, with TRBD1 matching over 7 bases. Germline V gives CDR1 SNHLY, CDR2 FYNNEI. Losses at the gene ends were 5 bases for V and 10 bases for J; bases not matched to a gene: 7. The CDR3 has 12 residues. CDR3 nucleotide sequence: TGTGCCAGCAGTCATGACAGGGCTCTCTACACCTTC. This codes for CASSHDRALYTF. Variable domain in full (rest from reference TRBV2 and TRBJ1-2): EPEVTQTPSHQVTQMGQEVILRCVPISNHLYFYWYRQILGQKVEFLVSFYNNEISEKSEIFDDQFSVERPDGSNFTLKIRSTKLEDSAMYFCASSHDRALYTFGSGTRLTVV.

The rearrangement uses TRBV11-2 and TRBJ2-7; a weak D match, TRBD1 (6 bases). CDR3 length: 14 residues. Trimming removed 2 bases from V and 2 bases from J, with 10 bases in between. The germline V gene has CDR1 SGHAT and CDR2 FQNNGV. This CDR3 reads CASSLQGPAYEQYF. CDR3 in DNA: TGTGCCAGCAGCTTACAGGGGCCCGCCTACGAGCAGTACTTC.

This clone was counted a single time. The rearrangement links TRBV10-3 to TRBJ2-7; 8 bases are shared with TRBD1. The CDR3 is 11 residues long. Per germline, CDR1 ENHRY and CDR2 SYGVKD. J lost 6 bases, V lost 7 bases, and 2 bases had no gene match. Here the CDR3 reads CAITGQGEQYF. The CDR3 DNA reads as TGTGCCATCACAGGACAGGGCGAGCAGTACTTC.

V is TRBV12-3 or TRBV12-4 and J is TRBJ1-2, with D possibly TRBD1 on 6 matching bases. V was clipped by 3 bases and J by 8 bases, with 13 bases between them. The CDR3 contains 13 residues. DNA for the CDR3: TGTGCCAGCAGTTTGACAGGCCCAACGGGCTACACCTTC. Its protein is CASSLTGPTGYTF.

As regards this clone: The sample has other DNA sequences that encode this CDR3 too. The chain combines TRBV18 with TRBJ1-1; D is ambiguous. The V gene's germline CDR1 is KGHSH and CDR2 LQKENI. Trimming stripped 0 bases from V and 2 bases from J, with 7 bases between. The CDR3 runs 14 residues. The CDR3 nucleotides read TGTGCCAGCTCACCACCTTGGGCAAACACTGAAGCTTTCTTT. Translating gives CASSPPWANTEAFF.

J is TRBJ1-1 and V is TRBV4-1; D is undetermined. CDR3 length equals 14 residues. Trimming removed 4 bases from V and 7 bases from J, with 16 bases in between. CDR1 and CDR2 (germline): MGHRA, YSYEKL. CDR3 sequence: CASSPGYQRDEAFF. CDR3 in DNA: TGCGCCAGCAGCCCAGGTTATCAAAGGGATGAAGCTTTCTTT.

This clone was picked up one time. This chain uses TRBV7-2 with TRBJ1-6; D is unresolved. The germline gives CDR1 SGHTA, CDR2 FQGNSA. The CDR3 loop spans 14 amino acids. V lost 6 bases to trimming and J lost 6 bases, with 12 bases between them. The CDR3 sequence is CASSLGWGNSPLHF. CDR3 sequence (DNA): TGTGCCAGCAGTCTAGGGTGGGGTAATTCACCCCTCCACTTT.

The CDR3 protein is CASRQGAHNSPLHF. The CDR3 coding sequence is TGTGCCAGCAGACAGGGGGCCCATAATTCACCCCTCCACTTT. This rearrangement joins TRBV27 to TRBJ1-6; 9 nucleotides agree with TRBD1. J gave up 5 bases and V 6 bases, and 2 bases lay outside the gene matches. The CDR3 runs 14 residues. In germline, CDR1 is MNHEY, CDR2 SMNVEV (reference sequence).

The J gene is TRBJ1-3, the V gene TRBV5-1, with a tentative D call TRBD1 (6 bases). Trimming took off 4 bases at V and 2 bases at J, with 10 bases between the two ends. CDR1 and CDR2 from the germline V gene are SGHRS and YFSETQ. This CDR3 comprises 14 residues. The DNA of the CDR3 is TGCGCCAGCAGCATAGGGGGTCCTGGAAACACCATATATTTT. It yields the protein CASSIGGPGNTIYF.

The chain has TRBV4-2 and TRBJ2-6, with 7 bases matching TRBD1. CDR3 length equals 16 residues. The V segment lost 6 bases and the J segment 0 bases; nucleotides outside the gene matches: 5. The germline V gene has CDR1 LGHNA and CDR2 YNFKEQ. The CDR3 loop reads CASRQGISSGANVLTF. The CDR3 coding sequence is TGTGCCAGCAGACAGGGGATCAGCTCTGGGGCCAACGTCCTGACTTTC.

CDR3 sequence: CSVVSGGEPQHF. DNA of the CDR3: TGCAGCGTTGTTTCAGGGGGGGAGCCCCAGCATTTT. This chain links TRBV29-1 with TRBJ1-5, with 7 bases that match TRBD1. Germline V gene lookup returns CDR1 SQVTM and CDR2 ANQGSEA. This CDR3 comprises 12 residues. V lost 4 bases and J lost 8; bases outside the gene matches: 5.

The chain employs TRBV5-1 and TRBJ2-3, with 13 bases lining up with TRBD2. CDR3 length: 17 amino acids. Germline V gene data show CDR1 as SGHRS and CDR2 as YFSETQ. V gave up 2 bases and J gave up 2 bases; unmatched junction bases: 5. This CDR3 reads CASSFRGTSGVTDTQYF. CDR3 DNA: TGCGCCAGCAGCTTCCGAGGGACTAGCGGGGTCACAGATACGCAGTATTTT.

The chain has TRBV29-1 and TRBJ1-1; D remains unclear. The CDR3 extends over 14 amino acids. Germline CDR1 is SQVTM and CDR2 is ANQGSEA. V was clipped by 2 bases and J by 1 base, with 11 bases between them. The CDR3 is CSVELPVGNTEAFF. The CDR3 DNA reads TGCAGCGTTGAATTACCAGTCGGGAACACTGAAGCTTTCTTT.

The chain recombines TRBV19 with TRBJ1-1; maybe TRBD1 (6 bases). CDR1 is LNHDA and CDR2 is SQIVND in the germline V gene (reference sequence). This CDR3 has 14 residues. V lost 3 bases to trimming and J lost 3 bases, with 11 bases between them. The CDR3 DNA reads TGTGCCAGTAGTATCAACAGGGTACACACTGAAGCTTTCTTT. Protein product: CASSINRVHTEAFF.

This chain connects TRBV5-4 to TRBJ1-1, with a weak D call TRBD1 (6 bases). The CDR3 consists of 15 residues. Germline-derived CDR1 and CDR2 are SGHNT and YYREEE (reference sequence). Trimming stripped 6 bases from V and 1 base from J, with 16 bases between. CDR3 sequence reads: CASTVADSWNTEAFF. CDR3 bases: TGTGCCAGCACCGTCGCGGACAGTTGGAACACTGAAGCTTTCTTT.

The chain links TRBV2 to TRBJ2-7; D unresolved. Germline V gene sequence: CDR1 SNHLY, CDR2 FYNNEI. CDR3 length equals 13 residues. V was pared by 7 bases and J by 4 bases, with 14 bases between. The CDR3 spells CASNWQLRYEQYF. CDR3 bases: TGTGCCAGCAATTGGCAGCTTAGGTACGAGCAGTACTTC.

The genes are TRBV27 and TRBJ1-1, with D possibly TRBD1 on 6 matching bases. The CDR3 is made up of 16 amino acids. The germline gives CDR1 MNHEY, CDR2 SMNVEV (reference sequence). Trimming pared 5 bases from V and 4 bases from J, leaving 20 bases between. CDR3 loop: CASSLLTPTGPTEAFF. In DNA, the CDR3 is TGTGCCAGCAGTCTCCTTACCCCTACAGGGCCCACTGAAGCTTTCTTT.

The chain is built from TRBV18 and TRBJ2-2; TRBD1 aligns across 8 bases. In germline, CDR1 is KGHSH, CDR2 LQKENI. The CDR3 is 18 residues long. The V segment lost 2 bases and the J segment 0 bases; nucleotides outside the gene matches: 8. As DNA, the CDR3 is TGTGCCAGCTCACCATTTCCAGGGGGCTACGCGAACACCGGGGAGCTGTTTTTT. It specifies CASSPFPGGYANTGELFF.

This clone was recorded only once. The CDR3 DNA reads TGCGCCAGCAGCTTTTCCGGGACAAAGAACACCGGGGAGCTGTTTTTT. It specifies CASSFSGTKNTGELFF. This rearrangement joins TRBV5-1 to TRBJ2-2; tentative D call: TRBD1 (6 bases). There are 16 residues in the CDR3. V was trimmed by 2 bases and J by 1 base, leaving 12 bases between them. In germline, CDR1 is SGHRS, CDR2 YFSETQ.

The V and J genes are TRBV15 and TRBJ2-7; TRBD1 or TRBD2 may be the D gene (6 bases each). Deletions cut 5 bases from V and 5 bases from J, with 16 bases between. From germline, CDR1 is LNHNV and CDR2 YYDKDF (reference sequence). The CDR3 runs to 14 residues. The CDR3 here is CATSFHWGANEQYF. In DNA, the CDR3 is TGTGCCACCAGCTTCCATTGGGGGGCCAACGAGCAGTACTTC. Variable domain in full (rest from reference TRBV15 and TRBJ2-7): DAMVIQNPRYQVTQFGKPVTLSCSQTLNHNVMYWYQQKSSQAPKLLFHYYDKDFNNEADTPDNFQSRRPNTSFCFLDIRSPGLGDTAMYLCATSFHWGANEQYFGPGTRLTVT.

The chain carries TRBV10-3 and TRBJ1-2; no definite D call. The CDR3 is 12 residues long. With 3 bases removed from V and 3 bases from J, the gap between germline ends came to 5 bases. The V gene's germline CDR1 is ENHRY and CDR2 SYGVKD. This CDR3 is CAISDTDYGYTF. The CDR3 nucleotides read TGTGCCATCAGTGACACGGACTATGGCTACACCTTC.

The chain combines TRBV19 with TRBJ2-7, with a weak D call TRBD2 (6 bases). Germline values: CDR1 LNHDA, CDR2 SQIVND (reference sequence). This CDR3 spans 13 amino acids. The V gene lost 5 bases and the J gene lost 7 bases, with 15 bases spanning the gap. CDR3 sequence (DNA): TGTGCCAGTAGTGTGCGGGGTACTTCGGAGCAGTACTTC. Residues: CASSVRGTSEQYF.

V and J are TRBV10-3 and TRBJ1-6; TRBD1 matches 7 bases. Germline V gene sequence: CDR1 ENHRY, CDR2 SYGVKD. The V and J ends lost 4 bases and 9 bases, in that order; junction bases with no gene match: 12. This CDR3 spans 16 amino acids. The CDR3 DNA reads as TGTGCCATCAGTGGCGGGACAGCTACCCAAGGTTCACCCCTCCACTTT. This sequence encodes CAISGGTATQGSPLHF.

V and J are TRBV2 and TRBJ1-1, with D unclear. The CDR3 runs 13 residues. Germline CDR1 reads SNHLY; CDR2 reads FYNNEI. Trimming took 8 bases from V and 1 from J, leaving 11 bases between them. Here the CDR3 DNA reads TGTGCCAGCTTGGACCTGGGGAACACTGAAGCTTTCTTT. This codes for CASLDLGNTEAFF.

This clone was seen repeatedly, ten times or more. CDR3 coding DNA: TGTGCCAGCAGGGGACAGGGAAAATCTGGGGCCAACGTCCTGACTTTC. This sequence encodes CASRGQGKSGANVLTF. This chain connects TRBV7-9 to TRBJ2-6; 9 nucleotides align to TRBD1. Trimming at V came to 6 bases and at J to 1 base, leaving 4 bases not matched to a gene. Germline loops: CDR1 SEHNR, CDR2 FQNEAQ (reference sequence). The CDR3 sequence is 16 residues long.